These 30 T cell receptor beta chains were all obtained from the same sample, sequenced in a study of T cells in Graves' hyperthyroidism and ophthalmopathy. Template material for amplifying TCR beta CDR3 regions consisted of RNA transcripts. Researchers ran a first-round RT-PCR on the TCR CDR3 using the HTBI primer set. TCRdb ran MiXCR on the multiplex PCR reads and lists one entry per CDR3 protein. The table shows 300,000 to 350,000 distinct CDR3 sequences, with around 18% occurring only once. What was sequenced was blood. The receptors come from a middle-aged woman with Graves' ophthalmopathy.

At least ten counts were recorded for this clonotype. For the CDR3, the DNA is TGTGCCAGCAGTTACGGGTCTAGGCTAGGAGGGGGGTACGAGCAGTACTTC. Translated, it gives CASSYGSRLGGGYEQYF. The V and J genes are TRBV6-5 and TRBJ2-7, with D tentatively TRBD1 or TRBD2 (6 bases each). The V gene lost 2 bases and the J gene lost 4 bases, with 21 bases spanning the gap. The CDR3 sequence is 17 residues long. The V gene's germline CDR1 is MNHEY and CDR2 SVGAGI.

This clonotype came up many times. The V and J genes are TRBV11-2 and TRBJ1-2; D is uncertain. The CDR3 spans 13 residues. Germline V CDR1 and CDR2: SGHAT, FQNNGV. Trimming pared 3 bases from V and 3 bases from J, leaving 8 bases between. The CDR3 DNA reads TGTGCCAGCAGCTTGGGCATGGACTATGGCTACACCTTC. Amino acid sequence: CASSLGMDYGYTF.

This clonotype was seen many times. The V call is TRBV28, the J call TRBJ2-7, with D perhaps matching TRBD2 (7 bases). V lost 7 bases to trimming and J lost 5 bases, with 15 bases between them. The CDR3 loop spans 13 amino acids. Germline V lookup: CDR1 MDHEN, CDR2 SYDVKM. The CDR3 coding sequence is TGTGCCAGCACCCAAGGGGGGGTTGACGAGCAGTACTTC. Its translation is CASTQGGVDEQYF.

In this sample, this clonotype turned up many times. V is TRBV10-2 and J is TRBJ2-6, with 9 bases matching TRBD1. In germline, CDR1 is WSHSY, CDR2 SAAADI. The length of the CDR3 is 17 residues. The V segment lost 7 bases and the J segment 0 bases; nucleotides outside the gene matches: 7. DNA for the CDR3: TGCGCCAGCAAAAAGACAGGGGGAAACTCTGGGGCCAACGTCCTGACTTTC. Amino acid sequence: CASKKTGGNSGANVLTF.

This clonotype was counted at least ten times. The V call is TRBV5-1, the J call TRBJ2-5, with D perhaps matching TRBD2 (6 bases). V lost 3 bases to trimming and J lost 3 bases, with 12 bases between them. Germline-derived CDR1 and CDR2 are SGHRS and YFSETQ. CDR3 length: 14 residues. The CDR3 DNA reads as TGCGCCAGCAGCTCGGGGGAGAAAGAAGAGACCCAGTACTTC. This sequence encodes CASSSGEKEETQYF.

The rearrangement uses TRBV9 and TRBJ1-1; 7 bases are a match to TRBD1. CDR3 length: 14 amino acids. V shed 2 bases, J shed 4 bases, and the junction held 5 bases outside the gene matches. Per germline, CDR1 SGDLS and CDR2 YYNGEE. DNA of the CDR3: TGTGCCAGCAGCGTCTCGACAGGGATCACTGAAGCTTTCTTT. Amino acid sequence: CASSVSTGITEAFF.

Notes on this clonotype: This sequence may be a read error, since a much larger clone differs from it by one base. CDR3 residues: CASSQSGVFNYGYTF. In DNA, the CDR3 is TGCGCCAGCAGCCAAAGCGGGGTCTTTAACTATGGCTACACCTTC. This rearrangement joins TRBV4-3 to TRBJ1-2; D gene ambiguous. The CDR3 loop spans 15 amino acids. Germline V gene data show CDR1 as LGHNA and CDR2 as YSLEER. V lost 2 bases to trimming and J lost 1 base, with 11 bases between them.

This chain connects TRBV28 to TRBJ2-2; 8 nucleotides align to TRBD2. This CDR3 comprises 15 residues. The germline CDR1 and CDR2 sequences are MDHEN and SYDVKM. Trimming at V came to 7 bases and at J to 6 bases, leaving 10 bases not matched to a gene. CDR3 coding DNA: TGTGCCAGCATTTGGGGGACTAGGTTAGCCGGGGAGCTGTTTTTT. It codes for CASIWGTRLAGELFF. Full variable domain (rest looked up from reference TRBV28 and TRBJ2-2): DVKVTQSSRYLVKRTGEKVFLECVQDMDHENMFWYRQDPGLGLRLIYFSYDVKMKEKGDIPEGYSVSREKKERFSLILESASTNQTSMYLCASIWGTRLAGELFFGEGSRLTVL.

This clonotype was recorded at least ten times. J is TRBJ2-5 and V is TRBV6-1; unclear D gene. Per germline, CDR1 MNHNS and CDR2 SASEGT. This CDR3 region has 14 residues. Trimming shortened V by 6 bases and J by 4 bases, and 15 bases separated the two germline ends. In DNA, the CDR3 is TGTGCCAGCAGATCTCCCCTAAGGGCAGAGACCCAGTACTTC. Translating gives CASRSPLRAETQYF.

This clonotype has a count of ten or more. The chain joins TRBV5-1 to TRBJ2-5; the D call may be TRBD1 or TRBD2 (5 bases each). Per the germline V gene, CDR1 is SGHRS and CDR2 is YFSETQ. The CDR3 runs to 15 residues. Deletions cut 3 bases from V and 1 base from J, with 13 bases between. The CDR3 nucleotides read TGCGCCAGCAGCTGGAACGCCGGGACCCAAGAGACCCAGTACTTC. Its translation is CASSWNAGTQETQYF.

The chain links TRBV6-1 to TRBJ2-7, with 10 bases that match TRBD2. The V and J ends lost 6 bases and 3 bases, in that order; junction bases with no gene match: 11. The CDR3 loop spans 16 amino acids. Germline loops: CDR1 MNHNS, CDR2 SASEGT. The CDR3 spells CASRKGPSSGSYEQYF. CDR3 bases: TGTGCCAGCAGGAAGGGTCCGTCTAGCGGGAGCTACGAGCAGTACTTC.

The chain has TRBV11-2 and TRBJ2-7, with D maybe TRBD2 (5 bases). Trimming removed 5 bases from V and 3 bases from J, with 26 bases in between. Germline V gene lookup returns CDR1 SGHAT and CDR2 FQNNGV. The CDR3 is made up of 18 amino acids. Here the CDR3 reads CASSHQPPRTPVDYEQYF. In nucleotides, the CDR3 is TGTGCCAGCAGCCATCAACCCCCCCGGACTCCAGTTGACTACGAGCAGTACTTC.

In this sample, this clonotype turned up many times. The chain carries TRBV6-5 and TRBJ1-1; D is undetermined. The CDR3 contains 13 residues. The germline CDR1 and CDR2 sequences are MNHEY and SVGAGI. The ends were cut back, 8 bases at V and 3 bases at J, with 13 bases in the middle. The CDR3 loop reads CASGMTWDTEAFF. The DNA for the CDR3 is TGTGCCAGCGGCATGACCTGGGACACTGAAGCTTTCTTT.

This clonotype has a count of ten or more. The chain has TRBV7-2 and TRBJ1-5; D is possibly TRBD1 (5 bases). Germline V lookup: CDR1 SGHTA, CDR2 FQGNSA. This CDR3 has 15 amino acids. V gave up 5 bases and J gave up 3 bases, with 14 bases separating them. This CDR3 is CASSIVRGTNQPQHF. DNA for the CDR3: TGTGCCAGCAGCATAGTTAGAGGGACCAATCAGCCCCAGCATTTT.

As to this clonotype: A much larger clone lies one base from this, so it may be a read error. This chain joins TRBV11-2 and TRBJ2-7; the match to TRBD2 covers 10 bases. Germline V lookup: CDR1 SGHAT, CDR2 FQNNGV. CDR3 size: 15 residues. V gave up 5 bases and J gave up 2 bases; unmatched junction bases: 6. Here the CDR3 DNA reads TGTGCCAGCAGCCGCCCCGGGACTAGCGCCTACGAGCAGTACGTC. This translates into CASSRPGTSAYEQYV.

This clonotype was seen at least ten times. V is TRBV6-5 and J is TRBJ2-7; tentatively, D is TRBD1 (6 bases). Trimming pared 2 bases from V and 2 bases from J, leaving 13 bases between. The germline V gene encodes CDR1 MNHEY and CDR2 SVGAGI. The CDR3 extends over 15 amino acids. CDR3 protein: CASSYAPRGAYEQYF. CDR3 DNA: TGTGCCAGCAGTTACGCCCCCAGGGGAGCCTACGAGCAGTACTTC.

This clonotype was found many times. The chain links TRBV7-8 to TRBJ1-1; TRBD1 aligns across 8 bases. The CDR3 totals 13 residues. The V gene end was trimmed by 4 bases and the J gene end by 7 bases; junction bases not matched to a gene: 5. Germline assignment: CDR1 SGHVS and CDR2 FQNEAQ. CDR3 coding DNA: TGTGCCAGCAGCTGGAGCGACAGGGGTGAAGCTTTCTTT. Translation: CASSWSDRGEAFF.

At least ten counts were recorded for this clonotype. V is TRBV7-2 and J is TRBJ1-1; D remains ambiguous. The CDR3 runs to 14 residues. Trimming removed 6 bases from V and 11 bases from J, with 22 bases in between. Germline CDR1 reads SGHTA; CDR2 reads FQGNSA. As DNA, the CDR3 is TGTGCCAGCAGTTTTAATACCGGGGTTAAGCTCGCTTTCTTT. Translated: CASSFNTGVKLAFF.

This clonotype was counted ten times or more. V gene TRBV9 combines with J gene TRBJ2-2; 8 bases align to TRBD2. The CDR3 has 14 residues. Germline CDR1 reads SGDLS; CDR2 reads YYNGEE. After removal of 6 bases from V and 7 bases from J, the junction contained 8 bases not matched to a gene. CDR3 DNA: TGTGCCAGCACCTATAGCGGGATCGGCGGGGAGCTGTTTTTT. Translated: CASTYSGIGGELFF.

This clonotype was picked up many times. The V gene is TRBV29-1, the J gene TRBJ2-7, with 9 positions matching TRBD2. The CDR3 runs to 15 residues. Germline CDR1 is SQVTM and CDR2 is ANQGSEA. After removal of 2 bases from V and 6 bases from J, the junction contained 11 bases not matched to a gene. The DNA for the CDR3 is TGCAGCGTTGAAAGATTAGCGGGAGAGGAAGGCGAGCAGTACTTC. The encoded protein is CSVERLAGEEGEQYF.

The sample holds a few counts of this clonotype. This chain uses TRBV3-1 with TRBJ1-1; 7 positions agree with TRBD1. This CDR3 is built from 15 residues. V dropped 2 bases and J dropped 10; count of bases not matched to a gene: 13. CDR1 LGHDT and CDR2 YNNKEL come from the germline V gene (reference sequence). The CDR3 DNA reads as TGTGCCAGCAGCCAATTCACAGGGGTTCCAAGTAGAGCTTTCTTT. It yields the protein CASSQFTGVPSRAFF.

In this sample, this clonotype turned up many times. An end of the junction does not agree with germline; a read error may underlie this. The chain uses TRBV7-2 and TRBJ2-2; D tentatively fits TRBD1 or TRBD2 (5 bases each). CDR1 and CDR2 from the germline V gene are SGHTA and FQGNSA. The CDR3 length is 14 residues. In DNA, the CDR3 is TGTGCCAGCAGCTTGGTTTCGAGTGCTGGGGGGCTGTTTTTT. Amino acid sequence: CASSLVSSAGGLFF.

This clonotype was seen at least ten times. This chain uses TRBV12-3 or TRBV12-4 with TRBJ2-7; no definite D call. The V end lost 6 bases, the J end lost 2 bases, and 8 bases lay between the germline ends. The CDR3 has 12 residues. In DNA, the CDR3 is TGTGCCAGCAGCCATGGACCCTACGAGCAGTACTTC. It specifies CASSHGPYEQYF.

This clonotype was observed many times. For the CDR3, the DNA is TGTGCCAGCAGCTTCGGGCCGACAGCCGGCTACGAGCAGTACTTC. Translating it yields CASSFGPTAGYEQYF. The chain uses TRBV7-8 and TRBJ2-7, with D perhaps TRBD1 (5 bases). Germline CDR1 and CDR2: SGHVS and FQNEAQ. The CDR3 extends over 15 amino acids. V lost 3 bases and J 3 bases, leaving 15 bases between the germline ends.

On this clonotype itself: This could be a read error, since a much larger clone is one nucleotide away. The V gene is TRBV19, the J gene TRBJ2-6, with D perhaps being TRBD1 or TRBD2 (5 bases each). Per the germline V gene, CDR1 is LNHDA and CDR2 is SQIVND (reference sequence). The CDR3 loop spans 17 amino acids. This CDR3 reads CATQEDGSRIGANVLAF. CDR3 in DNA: TGTGCCACCCAAGAGGACGGCAGCAGAATCGGGGCCAACGTCCTGGCTTTC.

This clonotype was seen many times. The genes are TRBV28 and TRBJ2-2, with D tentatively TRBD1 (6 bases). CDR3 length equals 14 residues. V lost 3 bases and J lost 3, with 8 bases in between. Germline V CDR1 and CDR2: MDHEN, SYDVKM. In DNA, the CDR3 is TGTGCCAGCAGTTTGGGGGCCGACACCGGGGAGCTGTTTTTT. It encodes CASSLGADTGELFF.

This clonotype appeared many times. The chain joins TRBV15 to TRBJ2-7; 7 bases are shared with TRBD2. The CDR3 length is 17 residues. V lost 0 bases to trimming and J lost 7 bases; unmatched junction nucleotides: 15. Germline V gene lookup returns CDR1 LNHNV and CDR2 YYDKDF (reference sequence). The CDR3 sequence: CATSRDRSGARVGEQYF. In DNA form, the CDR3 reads TGTGCCACCAGCAGAGATAGGAGCGGGGCCAGGGTGGGGGAGCAGTACTTC.

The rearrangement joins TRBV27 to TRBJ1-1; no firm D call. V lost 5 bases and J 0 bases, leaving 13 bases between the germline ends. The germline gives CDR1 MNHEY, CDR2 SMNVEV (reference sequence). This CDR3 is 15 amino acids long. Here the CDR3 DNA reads TGTGCCAGCAGTCCTCGGAAGAGGGTGAACACTGAAGCTTTCTTT. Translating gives CASSPRKRVNTEAFF.

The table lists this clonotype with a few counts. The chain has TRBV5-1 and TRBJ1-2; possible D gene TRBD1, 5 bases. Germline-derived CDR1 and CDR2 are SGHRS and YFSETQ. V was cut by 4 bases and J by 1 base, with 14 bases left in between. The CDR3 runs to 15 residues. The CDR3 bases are TGCGCCAGCAGCGGCCGGGACGGGTATAACTATGGCTACACCTTC. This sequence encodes CASSGRDGYNYGYTF.

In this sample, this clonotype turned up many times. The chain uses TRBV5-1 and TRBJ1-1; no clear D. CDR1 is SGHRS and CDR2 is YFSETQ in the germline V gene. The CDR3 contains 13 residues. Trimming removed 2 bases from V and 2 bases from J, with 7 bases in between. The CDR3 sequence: CASSFADNTEAFF. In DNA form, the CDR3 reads TGCGCCAGCAGCTTTGCCGACAACACTGAAGCTTTCTTT.